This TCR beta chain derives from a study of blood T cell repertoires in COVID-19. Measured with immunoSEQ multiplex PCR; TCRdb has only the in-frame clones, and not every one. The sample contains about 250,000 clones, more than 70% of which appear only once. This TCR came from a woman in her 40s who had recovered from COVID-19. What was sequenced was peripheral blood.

The CDR3 loop is CATSRGQGSSYEQYF. CDR3 nucleotide sequence: TGTGCCACCAGCAGAGGACAGGGTAGCTCCTACGAGCAGTACTTC. J is TRBJ2-7 and V is TRBV15; 7 nucleotides match TRBD1. Germline CDR1 is LNHNV and CDR2 is YYDKDF (reference sequence). The junction had 3 bases not matched to a gene; V was cut back by 1 base and J by 0 bases. The CDR3 consists of 15 residues. Filled out from reference TRBV15 and TRBJ2-7, the complete variable domain reads DAMVIQNPRYQVTQFGKPVTLSCSQTLNHNVMYWYQQKSSQAPKLLFHYYDKDFNNEADTPDNFQSRRPNTSFCFLDIRSPGLGDTAMYLCATSRGQGSSYEQYFGPGTRLTVT.